This entry concerns a single T cell receptor (beta chain). The antigen it recognizes is unknown. Sequence at one end of the junction differs from germline and may be a read error. The CDR3 spans 17 residues, from the cysteine through the phenylalanine. Only the CDR3 region is kept as DNA, spanning 51 bases read in frame from base 1. Reading the germline V gene (reference sequence) gives CDR1 SEHNR and CDR2 FQNEAQ. Library preparation employed the immunoSEQ multiplex PCR assay. A mixture of 60 forward primers for TCR Vbeta segments and 13 reverse primers for TCR Jbeta segments was used in the multiplex PCR. The CDR3 region of rearranged TCR beta genes was amplified from genomic DNA with a multiplex PCR assay. The amplified TCR beta libraries were sequenced on the Illumina HiSeq System as 87-base-pair reads. The source study handled its data this way. A later analysis counted tens of millions of unique TCR beta chains across the 600 to 850 repertoires, and roughly 11 million of these chains were shared by at least two donors. Raw reads were error-corrected and collapsed into unique sequences by a nearest-neighbor algorithm in which closely related sequences were merged to remove PCR and sequencing errors. To assign V, D and J gene segments, CDR3 sequences were aligned to IMGT reference sequences. For a sequence to be retained, at least a six-nucleotide match to both a V gene segment and a J gene segment was required. Rearrangements were classified as productive when the CDR3 lacked stop codons and remained in frame with V and J, and all other rearrangements were classified as non-productive. CDR3 was defined by IMGT convention, running from the second conserved V-encoded cysteine to the conserved J-encoded phenylalanine. In an earlier analysis of approximately 500 of the donors, sequences lacking an unambiguous match to a single V gene segment were excluded. An earlier analysis of approximately 590 of the donors called V segments functional above 56.7% productive rearrangements and segregating when the between-donor standard deviation exceeded 5%. A statistical classification framework was built for diagnosing cytomegalovirus status from the catalog of TCR beta chain sequences. In a later analysis, TCR nucleotide sequences were compared against IMGT/GENE-DB human TR gene sequences so that V and J genes could be assigned. Using the TCRdist pipeline, a later analysis assigned CDR3 sequences along with most-parsimonious VDJ recombination scenarios. In a later analysis, each TCR beta chain was defined by its CDR3 amino acid sequence together with its V-gene family, and reads lacking a unique V-gene family were excluded. In a later analysis, several hundred highly shared, low-generation-probability nucleotide sequences were removed to address suspected cross-contamination and a sequencing artifact. In a later analysis, a clonal expansion index was calculated for each public chain from normalized within-repertoire ranks of inferred template counts. In a later analysis, generation probabilities were computed using a VDJ recombination model fitted to out-of-frame rearrangements, and the results were checked against IGoR. A later analysis scored TCR-TCR, TCR-HLA and TCR-CMV co-occurrence with hypergeometric tests, applying a repertoire-size bias correction to TCR pairs. In a later analysis, false discovery rates were estimated by permuting HLA or CMV assignments 20 times. In a later analysis, co-occurring TCRs were grouped with DBSCAN, and TCRdist sequence similarity was added when clustering was performed within HLA-allele-positive subsets. For co-occurrence clustering, repertoires with fewer than 30,000 or more than 120,000 public chains were excluded, along with five repertoires with anomalous nucleotide sharing. TCRdb mirrors the immuneACCESS table, restricted to in-frame sequences. Some clones are absent from its copies; in checked studies, under half trace to an unresolved V gene, and the reason for the others is unknown. V, J and clone size were drawn from that table, and D and trimming were deduced from the DNA. The table for this sample lists fewer than 150,000 clones; about four fifths of them were counted only once. The ten most abundant clones make up less than 7.5% of the sample.

The cohort was made up of 500 to 850 healthy bone marrow donors. Cohort members were all nominally healthy when sampled, although unrecorded immune exposures were likely present. The donor was CMV seropositive and was included in the group of almost 300 seropositive cohort members. Each donor provided a peripheral blood sample, and peripheral blood mononuclear cells were used for TCR beta sequencing. The Qiagen DNeasy Blood Extraction Kit was used to extract genomic DNA from the blood cell samples. The data were obtained in a study of cytomegalovirus exposure and HLA in healthy donors (dated by TCRdb to about 2017). About the full investigation: An earlier analysis of some 600 of the donors reported about 280 Gb of sequence data and 117 million unique TCR beta sequences obtained from some 200 million T cells. Roughly 300 gigabases of sequencing data and around 88 million unique TCR sequences made up an early release that covered roughly 670 HLA-typed donors. Of the approximately 400 genotyped donors, approximately 83% fell in the genetic ancestry cluster associated with self-reported Caucasian donors. The aim of the study was to test whether cataloging public T cell receptors could identify signatures of past pathogen exposure. Using immunosequencing, the study profiled T cell repertoires from about 620 subjects and related those repertoires to cytomegalovirus serostatus. Along with the approximately 650-subject first cohort, a separate validation cohort of over a hundred different subjects was used. To predict cytomegalovirus infection status, the study brought together high-throughput TCR immunosequencing, statistical association of individual TCRs with disease status, and machine learning. In a later analysis, previously published TCR beta repertoires from several hundred donors were re-analyzed and high-resolution HLA genotyping was added so that TCR occurrence patterns could be studied. The later analysis used no new phenotypic data to find candidate immune exposures, relying instead on TCR beta sequences and their occurrence across donors. In an earlier analysis of roughly 540 of the donors, high-throughput TCR beta sequencing was used to judge whether each TCR beta V gene segment behaved as functional or pseudogenic. Donor age, sex, ethnicity and CMV serostatus were compiled together with the repertoire data. A later genetic analysis took genome-wide SNP genotypes for about three fifths of the roughly 670 donors and used that subset as a discovery cohort. Every repertoire in the discovery cohort had been generated on one and the same sequencing platform. Both class I and class II loci were covered by HLA typing, at four-digit resolution. The number of typed donors differed by locus: about 620-630 for A, B, C, DRB1 and DQB1; about 520 for DQA1; around 580 for DPA1; and around 490 for DPB1. Roughly five DR-DQ haplotypes were handled as single units for association and clustering, since linkage in the cohort was strong. Among some 410 genotyped donors of the cohort, an average of roughly 230,000 unique TCR beta nucleotide sequences was sequenced per donor, of which about 18% were non-productive. Points the paper makes about the study in general: Immune exposure information for the cohort was limited to CMV serostatus. An association between a missense DCLRE1C variant and V-gene and J-gene trimming of TCR beta chains was found in a later genetic analysis and replicated in an independent cohort. Seventeen rarely observed V segments, including chromosome 9 orphons, were excluded from the earlier analysis of approximately 500 of the donors because counts were too low. In a later analysis, the rate of TCR association differed among HLA loci, with DRB1 alleles having the most associated TCRs and HLA-C alleles having the fewest. A cluster of highly shared sequence variants was judged likely to be a technical artifact of the sequencing pipeline. In both the original and validation cohorts, the classifier was reported to diagnose cytomegalovirus status with high specificity and sensitivity. The study listed 150 to 200 TCR beta chains as associated with cytomegalovirus. Because the 87-base-pair reads could not distinguish some IMGT-functional V segments, including TRBV6-2 and TRBV6-3, those segments were excluded. Linkage disequilibrium might explain the correlated functional status among segregating V segments, but an unknown experimental factor could not be excluded. The cohort was sequenced for TCR beta chains only, and without alpha or paired-chain data the features that could be detected were limited. Three of the identified cytomegalovirus-associated TCR beta chains were confirmed in vitro to be specific for cytomegalovirus antigens. Because some donors lacked HLA typing at each locus, the association tests relied only on the typed subset. The authors suggested that the approach could potentially be generalized to other disease states and immunological phenotypes. In a later analysis, most CMV-associated TCR beta chains were found to appear HLA-restricted, with HLA associations seemingly driven largely by CMV exposure. Broadly in line with IMGT annotations, most TCR beta V segments showed up in productive rearrangements about 87% or about 30% of the time in an earlier analysis of 450 to 600 of the donors. A later analysis associated 16,951 TCR beta sequences with specific HLA alleles at a false discovery rate of 0.05. According to a later analysis, parvovirus B19, influenza, CMV and Epstein-Barr virus appeared linked to several top co-occurrence clusters. Compared with equally common non-associated chains, HLA-associated TCR beta chains in a later analysis were more clonally expanded and had lower generation probabilities. According to a later genetic analysis, donors in an Asian-associated ancestry cluster had fewer N-insertions in productive TCRs than the approximately 610-donor mean. Presence/absence analyses assumed roughly uniform sequencing depth across donors, an assumption that may not hold. When HLA alleles, especially DR and DQ, strongly co-occurred, attributing TCR associations to individual alleles was difficult. A further reported finding was that TCR beta sequences accurately predicted the HLA-A and HLA-B alleles for most subjects in the first cohort. While some public TCRs were present in many individuals, most TCR sequences turned up only very rarely across donors.

The rearrangement joined TRBV7-9 to TRBJ1-3; TRBD1 could be the D gene, as 5 bases match. The sample was PBMCs. The clonotype comes from a woman aged 35 to 49 in good health and CMV-seropositive. The base sequence is TGTTCCAGCACCCCTGGGCCAGGGCTTATCTCTGGAAACACCATATATTTT. Its translation reads: CSSTPGPGLISGNTIYF. With all but the CDR3 taken from the reference TRBV7-9 and TRBJ1-3 genes, the full variable domain is: DTGVSQNPRHKITKRGQNVTFRCDPISEHNRLYWYRQTLGQGPEFLTYFQNEAQLEKSRLLSDRFSAERPKGSFSTLEIQRTEQGDSAMYLCSSTPGPGLISGNTIYFGEGSWLTVV.